A selection of T cell receptor beta chains follows, all from one sample in a study of blood T cell repertoires in COVID-19. Assay: immunoSEQ multiplex PCR; the TCRdb copy retains only in-frame clones and omits some. The sample has 150,000 or so clones, over 75% seen once. The sample consisted of peripheral blood. The receptors were gathered from a man aged 18 to 30 with COVID-19, enrolled during active disease. CDR3s include the opening cysteine and the closing phenylalanine or tryptophan. Fields, in order: clone size, J gene, V gene, D gene, CDR3 protein, CDR3 DNA. D genes are given only for firm matches. Clone size is not always given. Where it is, it says once, few, many or a class for expanded clones.

size: .
J: TRBJ2-5
V: TRBV5-6
D: TRBD1
CDR3: CASSPVVGQGQETQYF
DNA: TGTGCCAGCAGCCCGGTTGTTGGACAGGGGCAAGAGACCCAGTACTTC

size: .
J: TRBJ2-1
V: TRBV19
D: .
CDR3: CASSIDRGAGYNEQFF
DNA: TGTGCCAGTAGTATAGATCGGGGCGCGGGATACAATGAGCAGTTCTTC

size: .
J: TRBJ2-1
V: TRBV27
D: TRBD2
CDR3: CASSSLAGDLGEQFF
DNA: TGTGCCAGCAGCTCCCTAGCGGGAGATCTTGGTGAGCAGTTCTTC

size: .
J: TRBJ2-7
V: TRBV30
D: TRBD1
CDR3: CAWSVGGGTGVYEQYF
DNA: TGTGCCTGGAGTGTAGGAGGCGGGACAGGGGTCTACGAGCAGTACTTC

size: .
J: TRBJ2-1
V: TRBV6-5
D: TRBD2
CDR3: CASSSRSSGEQFF
DNA: TGTGCCAGCAGTTCCCGGTCTAGCGGAGAGCAGTTCTTC

size: .
J: TRBJ2-4
V: TRBV2
D: TRBD1
CDR3: CASSERQGINIQYF
DNA: TGTGCCAGCAGTGAGAGACAGGGAATAAACATTCAGTACTTC

size: .
J: TRBJ2-1
V: TRBV3-1/TRBV3-2
D: TRBD1
CDR3: CASSQGTGINNVLKRFF
DNA: TGTGCCAGCAGCCAAGGGACAGGGATTAACAATGTTTTAAAAAGGTTCTTC

size: .
J: TRBJ2-1
V: TRBV28
D: TRBD2
CDR3: CASSLRGAGGVDEQFF
DNA: TGTGCCAGCAGTTTGAGGGGAGCGGGAGGGGTCGATGAGCAGTTCTTC

size: .
J: TRBJ2-7
V: TRBV28
D: TRBD1
CDR3: CASSWDRAPYEQYF
DNA: TGTGCCAGCTCCTGGGACAGGGCTCCCTACGAGCAGTACTTC

size: .
J: TRBJ1-5
V: TRBV19
D: TRBD1
CDR3: CASSTGGGQPQHF
DNA: TGTGCCAGTAGTACAGGGGGCGGTCAGCCCCAGCATTTT

size: .
J: TRBJ1-1
V: TRBV21-1
D: .
CDR3: CASSKALQSTEAFF
DNA: TGTGCCAGCAGCAAAGCTCTACAGTCGACTGAAGCTTTCTTT

size: .
J: TRBJ1-1
V: TRBV25-1
D: .
CDR3: CASSTTGKTEAFF
DNA: TGTGCCAGCAGTACTACAGGGAAAACTGAAGCTTTCTTT

size: .
J: TRBJ1-5
V: TRBV9
D: .
CDR3: CASSVGSQRDQPQHF
DNA: TGTGCCAGCAGCGTAGGATCCCAGAGGGATCAGCCCCAGCATTTT

size: .
J: TRBJ2-3
V: TRBV10-3
D: TRBD2
CDR3: CAIARPGLAQDTQYF
DNA: TGTGCCATCGCGAGGCCGGGACTAGCCCAAGATACGCAGTATTTT

size: once
J: TRBJ2-7
V: TRBV19
D: .
CDR3: CASSILGGREPYEQYF
DNA: TGTGCCAGTAGTATATTGGGGGGGCGCGAACCCTACGAGCAGTACTTC

size: .
J: TRBJ2-7
V: TRBV30
D: TRBD1
CDR3: CAWSVLRDRGHEQYF
DNA: TGTGCCTGGAGTGTACTGCGGGACAGGGGACACGAGCAGTACTTC

size: .
J: TRBJ2-2
V: TRBV6-1
D: TRBD2
CDR3: CASSEAGGGSGELFF
DNA: TGTGCCAGCAGTGAAGCCGGCGGGGGGAGCGGGGAGCTGTTTTTT

size: .
J: TRBJ1-2
V: TRBV2
D: TRBD1
CDR3: CASSSWDRGNYGYTF
DNA: TGTGCCAGCAGTTCATGGGACAGGGGGAACTATGGCTACACCTTC

size: .
J: TRBJ2-4
V: TRBV2
D: .
CDR3: CASRRTFGAAKNIQYF
DNA: TGTGCCAGCAGAAGGACATTCGGAGCGGCCAAAAACATTCAGTACTTC

size: .
J: TRBJ1-2
V: TRBV5-6
D: .
CDR3: CASSLGEPGAFYTF
DNA: TGTGCCAGCAGCTTGGGGGAACCGGGAGCTTTCTACACCTTC

size: .
J: TRBJ2-1
V: TRBV28
D: .
CDR3: CASRGAYNEQFF
DNA: TGTGCCAGCAGGGGGGCGTATAATGAGCAGTTCTTC

size: few
J: TRBJ2-5
V: TRBV11-2
D: .
CDR3: CASSLDARAVASETQYF
DNA: TGTGCCAGCAGCTTAGACGCTCGGGCGGTGGCTAGCGAGACCCAGTACTTC

size: .
J: TRBJ1-5
V: TRBV28
D: .
CDR3: CASSLSLGYSNQPQHF
DNA: TGTGCCAGCAGTTTATCGCTCGGGTATAGCAATCAGCCCCAGCATTTT

size: .
J: TRBJ2-5
V: TRBV6-2/TRBV6-3
D: TRBD2
CDR3: CASSFLAVGGETQYF
DNA: TGTGCCAGCAGTTTTCTAGCGGTCGGTGGAGAGACCCAGTACTTC

size: .
J: TRBJ2-3
V: TRBV28
D: .
CDR3: CASGGPNPDTQYF
DNA: TGTGCCAGCGGAGGACCTAACCCAGATACGCAGTATTTT

size: .
J: TRBJ1-6
V: TRBV6-5
D: TRBD1
CDR3: CASRLTGFYSPLHF
DNA: TGTGCCAGCAGGTTGACAGGGTTCTATTCACCCCTCCACTTT

size: .
J: TRBJ1-2
V: TRBV5-1
D: TRBD1
CDR3: CASSLDSQGARYGYTF
DNA: TGCGCCAGCAGCTTGGACTCACAGGGGGCTCGGTATGGCTACACCTTC

size: .
J: TRBJ2-1
V: TRBV5-1
D: .
CDR3: CASSPQLSPGWQFF
DNA: TGCGCCAGCAGCCCGCAACTTAGTCCCGGGTGGCAGTTCTTC

size: .
J: TRBJ2-3
V: TRBV7-2
D: TRBD1
CDR3: CASSLDPPQGADTDTQYF
DNA: TGTGCCAGCAGCTTAGATCCCCCACAGGGGGCGGACACAGATACGCAGTATTTT

size: .
J: TRBJ2-1
V: TRBV28
D: TRBD2
CDR3: CASSLALNAGDEQFF
DNA: TGTGCCAGCAGTTTGGCCCTTAACGCGGGAGACGAGCAGTTCTTC

size: .
J: TRBJ2-2
V: TRBV6-2/TRBV6-3
D: .
CDR3: CASSPTVATGELFF
DNA: TGTGCCAGCAGTCCCACGGTAGCGACCGGGGAGCTGTTTTTT

size: .
J: TRBJ1-4
V: TRBV2
D: .
CDR3: CASSEAPQSEKLFF
DNA: TGTGCCAGCAGTGAAGCCCCTCAAAGCGAAAAACTGTTTTTT

size: many
J: TRBJ2-1
V: TRBV4-3
D: .
CDR3: CASSPAVVSGNEQFF
DNA: TGCGCCAGCAGCCCCGCGGTGGTTTCGGGGAATGAGCAGTTCTTC

size: .
J: TRBJ2-1
V: TRBV7-8
D: TRBD2
CDR3: CASSSGLAGVYNEQFF
DNA: TGTGCCAGCAGCTCGGGACTAGCGGGAGTCTACAATGAGCAGTTCTTC

size: .
J: TRBJ2-7
V: TRBV6-5
D: .
CDR3: CASSYSASAEQYF
DNA: TGTGCCAGCAGTTACTCGGCTAGCGCGGAGCAGTACTTC